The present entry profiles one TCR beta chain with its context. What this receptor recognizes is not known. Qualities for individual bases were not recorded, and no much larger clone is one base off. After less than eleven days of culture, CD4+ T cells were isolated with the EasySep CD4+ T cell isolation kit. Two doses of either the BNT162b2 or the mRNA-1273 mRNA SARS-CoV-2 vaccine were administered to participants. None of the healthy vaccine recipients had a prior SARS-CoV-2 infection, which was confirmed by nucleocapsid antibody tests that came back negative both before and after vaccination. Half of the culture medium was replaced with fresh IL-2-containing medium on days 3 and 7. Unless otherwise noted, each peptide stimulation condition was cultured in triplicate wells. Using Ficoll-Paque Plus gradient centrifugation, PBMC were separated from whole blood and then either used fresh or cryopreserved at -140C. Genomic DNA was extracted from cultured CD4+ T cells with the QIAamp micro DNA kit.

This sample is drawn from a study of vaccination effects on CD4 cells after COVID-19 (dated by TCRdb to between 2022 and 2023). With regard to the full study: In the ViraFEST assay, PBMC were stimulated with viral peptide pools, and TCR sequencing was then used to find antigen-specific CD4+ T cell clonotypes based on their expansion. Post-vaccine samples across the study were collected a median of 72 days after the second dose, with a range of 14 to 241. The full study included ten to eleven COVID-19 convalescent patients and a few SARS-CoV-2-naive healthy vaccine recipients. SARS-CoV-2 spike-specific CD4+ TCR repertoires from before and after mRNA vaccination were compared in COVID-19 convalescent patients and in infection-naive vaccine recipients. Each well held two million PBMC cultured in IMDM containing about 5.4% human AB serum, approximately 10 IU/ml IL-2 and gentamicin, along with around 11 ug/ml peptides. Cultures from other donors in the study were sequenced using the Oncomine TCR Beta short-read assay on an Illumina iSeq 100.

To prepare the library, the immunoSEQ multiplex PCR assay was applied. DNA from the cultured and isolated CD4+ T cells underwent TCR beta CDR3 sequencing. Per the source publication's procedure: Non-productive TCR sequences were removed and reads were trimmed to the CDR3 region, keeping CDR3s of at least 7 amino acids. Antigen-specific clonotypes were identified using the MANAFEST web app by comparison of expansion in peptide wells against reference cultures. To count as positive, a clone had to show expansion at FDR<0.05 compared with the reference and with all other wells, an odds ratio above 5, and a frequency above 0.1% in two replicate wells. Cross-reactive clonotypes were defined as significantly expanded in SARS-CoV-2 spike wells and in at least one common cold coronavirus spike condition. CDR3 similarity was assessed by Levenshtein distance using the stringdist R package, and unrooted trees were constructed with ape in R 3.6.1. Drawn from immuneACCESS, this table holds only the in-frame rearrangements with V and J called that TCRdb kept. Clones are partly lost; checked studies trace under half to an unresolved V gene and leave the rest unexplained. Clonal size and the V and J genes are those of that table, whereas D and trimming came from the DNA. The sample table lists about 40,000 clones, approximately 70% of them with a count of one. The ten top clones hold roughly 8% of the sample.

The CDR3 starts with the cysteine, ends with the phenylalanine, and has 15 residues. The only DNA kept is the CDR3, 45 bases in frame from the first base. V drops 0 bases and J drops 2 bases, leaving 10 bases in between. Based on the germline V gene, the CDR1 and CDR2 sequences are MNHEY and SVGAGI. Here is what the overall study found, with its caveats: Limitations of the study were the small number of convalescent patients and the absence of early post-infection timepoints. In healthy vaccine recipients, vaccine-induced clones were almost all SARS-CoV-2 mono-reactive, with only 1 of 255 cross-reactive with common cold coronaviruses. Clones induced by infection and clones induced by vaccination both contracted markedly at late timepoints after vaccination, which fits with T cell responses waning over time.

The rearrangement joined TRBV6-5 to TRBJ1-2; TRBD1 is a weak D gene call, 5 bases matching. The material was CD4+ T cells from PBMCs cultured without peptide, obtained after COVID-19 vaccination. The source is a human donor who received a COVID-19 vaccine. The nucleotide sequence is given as TGTGCCAGCAGTTACTCGATTTCAGGGAACTATGGCTACACCTTC. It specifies CASSYSISGNYGYTF.